The TCR beta chain described here comes from a study of human T cells and chemical hapten exposure. The CDR3 is 13 amino acids. Germline CDR1 is DFQATT and CDR2 is SNEGSKA (reference sequence). The ends lost 5 bases at V and 9 bases at J; junction bases unmatched: 5. This clonotype was counted only a few times. Time point described: pre-sensitization, week 0. Treatment here: therapeutic diphenylcyclopropenone sensitization with weekly scalp DPC. Ahead of applying each patch test, blood was sampled. Each CDR3 protein is one row after TCRdb ran MiXCR on the RACE reads. Of 300,000 to 400,000 distinct CDR3 sequences listed, 4% to 6% were seen once; the top ten hold 2.5% to 3%.

The sequencing here drew on whole blood, taken in connection with sensitization to the hapten diphenylcyclopropenone (DPC). This chain uses TRBV20-1 with TRBJ2-1; 12 bases align to TRBD2. The sequence was collected from a woman aged 50 to 60 with alopecia areata. Some clones in this sample may be carry-over from other donors' samples. The DNA of the CDR3 is TGCAGTGCTCGGACTAGCGGGATTAGTGAGCAGTTCTTC. Translation: CSARTSGISEQFF.